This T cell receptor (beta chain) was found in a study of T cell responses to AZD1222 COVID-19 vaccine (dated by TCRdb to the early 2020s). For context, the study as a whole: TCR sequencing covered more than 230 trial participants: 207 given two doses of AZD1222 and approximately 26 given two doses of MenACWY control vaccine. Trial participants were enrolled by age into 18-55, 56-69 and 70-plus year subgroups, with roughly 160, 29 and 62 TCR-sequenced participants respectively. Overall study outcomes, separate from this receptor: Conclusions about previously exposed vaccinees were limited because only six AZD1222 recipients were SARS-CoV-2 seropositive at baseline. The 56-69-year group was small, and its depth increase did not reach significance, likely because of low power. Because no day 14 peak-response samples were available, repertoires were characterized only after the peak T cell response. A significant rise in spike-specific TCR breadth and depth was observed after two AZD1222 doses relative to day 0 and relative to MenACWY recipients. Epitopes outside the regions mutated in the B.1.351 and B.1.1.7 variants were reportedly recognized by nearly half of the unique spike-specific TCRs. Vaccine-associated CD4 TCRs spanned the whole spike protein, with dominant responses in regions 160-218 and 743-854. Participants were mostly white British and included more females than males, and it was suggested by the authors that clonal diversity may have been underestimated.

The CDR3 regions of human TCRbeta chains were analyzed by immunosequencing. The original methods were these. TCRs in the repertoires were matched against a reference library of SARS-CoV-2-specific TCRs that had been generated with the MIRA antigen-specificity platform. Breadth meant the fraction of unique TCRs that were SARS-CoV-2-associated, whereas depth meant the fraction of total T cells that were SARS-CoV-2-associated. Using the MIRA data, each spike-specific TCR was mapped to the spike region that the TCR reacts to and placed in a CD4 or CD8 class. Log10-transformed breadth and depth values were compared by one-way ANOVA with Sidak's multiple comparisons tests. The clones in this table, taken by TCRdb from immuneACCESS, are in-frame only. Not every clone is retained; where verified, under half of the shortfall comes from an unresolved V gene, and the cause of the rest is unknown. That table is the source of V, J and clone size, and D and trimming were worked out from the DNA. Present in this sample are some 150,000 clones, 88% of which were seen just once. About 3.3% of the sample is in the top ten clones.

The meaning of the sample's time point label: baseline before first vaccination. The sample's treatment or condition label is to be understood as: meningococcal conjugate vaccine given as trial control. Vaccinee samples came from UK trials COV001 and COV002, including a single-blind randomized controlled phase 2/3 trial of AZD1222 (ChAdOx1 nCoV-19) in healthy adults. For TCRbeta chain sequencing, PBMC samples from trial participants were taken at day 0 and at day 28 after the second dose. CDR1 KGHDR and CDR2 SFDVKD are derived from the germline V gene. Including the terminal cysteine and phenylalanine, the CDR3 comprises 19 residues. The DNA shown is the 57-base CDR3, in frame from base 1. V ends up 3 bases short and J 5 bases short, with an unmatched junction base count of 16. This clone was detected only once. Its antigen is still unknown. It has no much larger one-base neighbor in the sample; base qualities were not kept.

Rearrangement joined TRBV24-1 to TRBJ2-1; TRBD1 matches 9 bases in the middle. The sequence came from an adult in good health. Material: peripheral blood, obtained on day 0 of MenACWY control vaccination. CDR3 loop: CATSDPQGTGPPGNNEQFF. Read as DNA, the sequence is TGTGCCACCAGTGATCCCCAAGGGACAGGGCCACCAGGGAACAATGAGCAGTTCTTC.